This TCR beta chain was recorded in a study of blood T cell repertoires in COVID-19. Study context: The origin of the acute and convalescent COVID-19 samples was the United States, Italy and Spain.

Germline trimming cut 6 bases from V and 2 bases from J; bases unmatched to any gene: 7. Germline CDR1 reads SGHDT; CDR2 reads YYEEEE. The CDR3 is made up of 14 amino acids. Under the authors' procedure: Amplifying reference gene primers gave estimates of nucleated cell counts. Method: immunoSEQ multiplex PCR; TCRdb's copy keeps in-frame clones and lacks some. V and J calls and clone size are those listed in that table; D and trimming were worked out from the DNA. The sample lists about 24,000 clones; around 87% were seen once. The clonotype comes from a human donor with active COVID-19. The donor label of this sample is uncertain. V is TRBV5-6 and J is TRBJ2-5; TRBD2 matches 7 bases. The sample consisted of peripheral blood. The CDR3 sequence is CASTLGRGQETQYF. The CDR3 DNA reads TGTGCCAGCACTCTGGGGAGGGGACAAGAGACCCAGTACTTC.